What follows are 19 T cell receptor beta chains derived from one specimen sequenced in a study of tumor and adjacent non-tumor tissue in lung cancer. Three rounds of nested PCR, following a modified ARM-PCR protocol, produced the TCRbeta library. TCRdb called the multiplex PCR reads again in MiXCR, with one record for every CDR3 protein. The repertoire includes 220,000 or so distinct CDR3 sequences, roughly 70% of them detected once, and 20% to 25% sits in the top ten. No cell sorting was done before RNA was extracted from the tissue. What was sequenced was lung tumor tissue. These receptors came from a man aged 55-75 years with non-small cell lung cancer.

This clonotype was counted between two and nine times. A much larger clonotype is one base distant, so this may be a read error. CDR3 nucleotides: TGTGTCAGCACTCAGGTCGGGACTAGCGGGTTACGCTCCTACAATGAGCAGTTCTTC. It translates to CVSTQVGTSGLRSYNEQFF. The V call is TRBV6-2 or TRBV6-3, the J call TRBJ2-1; 12 bases are shared with TRBD2. This CDR3 spans 19 amino acids. Looked up from germline, CDR1 is MNHEY and CDR2 is SVGEGT.

There are many counts of this clonotype. The gene calls are TRBV6-6 and TRBJ1-1, with D unclear. Germline assignment: CDR1 MNHNY and CDR2 SVGAGI (reference sequence). Trimming cost V 2 bases and J 5 bases, with 9 bases left between them. CDR3 size: 13 residues. In DNA, the CDR3 is TGTGCCAGCAGTTACAACGACGGAACTGAAGCTTTCTTT. Residues: CASSYNDGTEAFF.

Worth noting for this clonotype: In this CDR3 the conserved last residue, phenylalanine or tryptophan, is missing, so a read error is likely. This chain connects TRBV20-1 to TRBJ1-5, with D hard to call. Germline V lookup: CDR1 DFQATT, CDR2 SNEGSKA (reference sequence). The CDR3 covers 15 residues. Between the trimmed V and J ends, which lost 3 bases and 8 bases, there was a span of 20 bases. The CDR3 protein is CSASAGGSTSEPQHI. The DNA of the CDR3 is TGCAGTGCTAGTGCTGGCGGCTCAACCAGCGAGCCCCAGCATATT.

This clonotype was found many times. CDR3 sequence (DNA): TGTGCCAGCAGTTCAGGGCCGGGCTACACCTTC. This sequence encodes CASSSGPGYTF. The chain carries TRBV6-5 and TRBJ1-2; TRBD1 is a possible D gene (5 bases). V lost 4 bases and J lost 8, with 8 bases in between. The CDR3 runs 11 residues. Germline V lookup: CDR1 MNHEY, CDR2 SVGAGI.

About this clonotype: Given the absence of the conserved phenylalanine or tryptophan at the CDR3 end, a read error is likely. The chain couples TRBV11-3 to TRBJ2-2; D is uncertain. Germline loops: CDR1 SGHNT, CDR2 YENEEA. This CDR3 has 13 amino acids. Trimming took off 5 bases at V and 1 base at J, with 5 bases between the two ends. The DNA of the CDR3 is TGTGCCAGCAGCCTGGTGAACACCGGGGAGCTGTTTATT. Protein product: CASSLVNTGELFI.

V and J are TRBV11-3 and TRBJ2-1; 8 bases align to TRBD2. From germline, CDR1 is SGHNT and CDR2 YENEEA. The ends lost 9 bases at V and 7 bases at J; junction bases unmatched: 14. This CDR3 region has 15 residues. CDR3 nucleotides: TGTGCCAGTAGCCTCATTAGCGGGACAAGGAATGAGCAGTTCTTC. Amino acid sequence: CASSLISGTRNEQFF. Full variable domain (remainder filled in from reference TRBV11-3 and TRBJ2-1): EAGVVQSPRYKIIEKKQPVAFWCNPISGHNTLYWYLQNLGQGPELLIRYENEEAVDDSQLPKDRFSAERLKGVDSTLKIQPAELGDSAVYLCASSLISGTRNEQFFGPGTRLTVL.

In regard to this clonotype: This clone may be a read error of a much larger clone one base away. V gene TRBV6-2 or TRBV6-3 combines with J gene TRBJ1-2; TRBD1 matches 7 bases. The CDR3 covers 11 residues. Germline loops: CDR1 MNHEY, CDR2 SVGEGT. The CDR3 nucleotides read TGTGCCAGCCACAGGGGTTATGACTACACCTTC. Encoded protein: CASHRGYDYTF.

Note on this clonotype: One junction end does not reproduce the germline sequence, and a read error may be involved. The rearrangement links TRBV30 to TRBJ1-2; the D is unclear. Germline V gives CDR1 GTSNPN, CDR2 SVGIG (reference sequence). The CDR3 contains 13 residues. CDR3 in DNA: TGTGCCTGGAGCGGTCAGGTCTATGATGGCTACGCCTTC. This encodes CAWSGQVYDGYAF.

The CDR3 is CASSMTWDGSYEQYF. CDR3 nucleotide sequence: TGTGCCAGCAGCATGACGTGGGACGGCTCCTACGAGCAGTACTTC. V gene TRBV6-1 combines with J gene TRBJ2-7; D may correspond to TRBD1 or TRBD2 (5 bases each). This CDR3 spans 15 amino acids. V was shortened by 6 bases and J by 0 bases, with 15 bases between the two germline ends. CDR1 and CDR2 from the germline V gene are MNHNS and SASEGT.

The J gene is TRBJ2-3, the V gene TRBV6-5; D may be TRBD1 or TRBD2 (7 bases each). Germline V lookup: CDR1 MNHEY, CDR2 SVGAGI. With 4 bases removed from V and 4 bases from J, the gap between germline ends came to 18 bases. The CDR3 runs to 16 residues. The CDR3 region has the DNA TGTGCCAGCAGTTGCTCAGGGGGGGCCACGGCAGATACGCAGTATTTT. Translating it yields CASSCSGGATADTQYF.

In its sample, this clonotype was seen a few times. CDR3 coding DNA: TGTGCCAGCAGAGGGCTCACGGTTCTGGAGCAGTACTTC. Translation: CASRGLTVLEQYF. V and J are TRBV11-2 and TRBJ2-7; unclear D gene. The CDR3 loop spans 13 amino acids. V was cut by 6 bases and J by 7 bases, with 16 bases left in between. CDR1 and CDR2 (germline): SGHAT, FQNNGV.

V usage is TRBV20-1 and J usage is TRBJ2-7; 7 nucleotides agree with TRBD1. With V trimmed by 7 bases and J by 2 bases, 11 bases remained unmatched. The CDR3 contains 14 residues. CDR1 is DFQATT and CDR2 is SNEGSKA in the germline V gene (reference sequence). The CDR3 coding sequence is TGCAGTGTTAGGAAGACAGGGACAGCCTACGAGCAGTACTTC. Its translation is CSVRKTGTAYEQYF.

Points on this clonotype: One junction end does not reproduce the germline sequence, and a read error may be involved. V gene TRBV11-1 combines with J gene TRBJ2-1, with TRBD2 identical over 8 bases. Germline V CDR1 and CDR2: SGHAT, FQDESV (reference sequence). CDR3 size: 17 residues. CDR3 bases: TGTGCCAGCGGCGTATCTTATAGCGGGGAGGCCTACAATGAACAGTTCTTC. Translation: CASGVSYSGEAYNEQFF.

The J gene is TRBJ1-6, the V gene TRBV6-6; D gene uncertain. In germline, CDR1 is MNHNY, CDR2 SVGAGI (reference sequence). The CDR3 sequence is 16 residues long. Trimming took 4 bases from V and 7 from J, leaving 17 bases between them. CDR3 DNA: TGTGCCAGCAGTTGCTCGGCAGAGGGCTTAAATTCACCCCTCCACTTT. It specifies CASSCSAEGLNSPLHF.

The chain joins TRBV20-1 to TRBJ1-5; no clear D. Germline CDR1 is DFQATT and CDR2 is SNEGSKA (reference sequence). This CDR3 has 13 amino acids. Trimming shortened V by 3 bases and J by 2 bases, and 8 bases separated the two germline ends. Written as DNA, the CDR3 is TGCAGTGCTAGGCCGGACGGCAATCAGCCCCAGCATTTT. Its protein product is CSARPDGNQPQHF.

The chain carries TRBV6-2 or TRBV6-3 and TRBJ2-2; 7 bases match TRBD2. Germline V gene lookup returns CDR1 MNHEY and CDR2 SVGEGT. The V gene end was trimmed by 3 bases and the J gene end by 9 bases; junction bases not matched to a gene: 10. The CDR3 consists of 15 residues. The CDR3 sequence is CASSYQAGSSRELFF. DNA of the CDR3: TGTGCCAGCAGTTATCAAGCGGGAAGTAGCAGGGAGCTGTTTTTT.

A single count supports this clonotype. A much larger clone differs by one base, so this may be a read error. The V call is TRBV28, the J call TRBJ2-5; D is uncertain. V lost 5 bases and J lost 5, with 12 bases in between. The CDR3 has 13 residues. The germline V gene encodes CDR1 MDHEN and CDR2 SYDVKM. The CDR3 protein is CASSPPKTETQYF. Written as DNA, the CDR3 is TGTGCCAGCAGTCCTCCCAAAACGGAGACCCAGTACTTC.

Concerning this clonotype itself: A read error may produce the germline difference seen at one junction end. This chain connects TRBV20-1 to TRBJ1-1, with D possibly matching TRBD1 (5 bases). This CDR3 spans 17 amino acids. CDR1 and CDR2 from the germline V gene are DFQATT and SNEGSKA (reference sequence). The CDR3 region is CSDRDSDIAAPNTEALF. In DNA form, the CDR3 reads TGCAGTGATAGGGACTCCGACATTGCAGCACCGAACACTGAAGCTCTCTTT.

Comments on this clonotype: Since no conserved phenylalanine or tryptophan closes the CDR3, a read error is the likely cause. V and J are TRBV12-3 or TRBV12-4 and TRBJ2-7; D possibly corresponds to TRBD2 (6 bases). V lost 6 bases and J lost 1, with 16 bases in between. This CDR3 contains 15 residues. Here the CDR3 DNA reads TGTGCCAGCAGCGCCACCCTAGCGCGATCCTACGAGCAGTACCTC. Amino acid sequence: CASSATLARSYEQYL.